The 27 T cell receptor beta chains presented below share a single source sample, sequenced in a study of cytomegalovirus exposure and HLA in healthy donors. It was with 60 Vbeta and 13 Jbeta primers that the PCR ran. Clones were sequenced by immunoSEQ multiplex PCR, and TCRdb holds only the in-frame ones, with some missing. The top ten clones hold about 8.3% of a sample with around 100,000 clones, roughly 70% of them seen once. Specimen: PBMCs. The receptors were gathered from a man aged 18 to 29 in good health and CMV-seropositive.

The rearrangement links TRBV9 to TRBJ2-3; 8 positions match TRBD2. Trimming cost V 2 bases and J 4 bases; bases outside gene matches: 9. The CDR3 runs to 16 residues. Germline CDR1 reads SGDLS; CDR2 reads YYNGEE. This CDR3 reads CASSVGASGYADTQYF. Here the CDR3 DNA reads TGTGCCAGCAGCGTTGGGGCTAGCGGGTATGCAGATACGCAGTATTTT.

This rearrangement joins TRBV15 to TRBJ2-7; 9 bases are shared with TRBD1. The CDR3 is 15 residues long. Germline V gives CDR1 LNHNV, CDR2 YYDKDF (reference sequence). With 1 base clipped from V and 2 bases from J, the junction kept 3 bases outside the gene matches. Here the CDR3 reads CATSRVRTGAYEQYF. The CDR3 DNA sequence: TGTGCCACCAGCAGAGTCCGGACAGGGGCCTACGAGCAGTACTTC.

The chain uses TRBV5-6 and TRBJ2-3; TRBD2 matches at 12 bases. CDR1 is SGHDT and CDR2 is YYEEEE in the germline V gene. The CDR3 totals 17 residues. V shed 2 bases, J shed 5 bases, and the junction held 9 bases outside the gene matches. The CDR3, as DNA: TGTGCCAGCAGCTTCCCCCTAGCGGGGGGGCGGTTAGATACGCAGTATTTT. The encoded protein is CASSFPLAGGRLDTQYF.

The chain employs TRBV6-6 and TRBJ2-3, with TRBD1 as a possible D gene (6 bases). Per germline, CDR1 MNHNY and CDR2 SVGAGI (reference sequence). Trimming shortened V by 6 bases and J by 1 base, and 8 bases separated the two germline ends. The CDR3 has 13 residues. The CDR3 sequence: CASRTGGTDTQYF. DNA of the CDR3: TGTGCCAGCAGGACAGGAGGCACAGATACGCAGTATTTT.

This chain joins TRBV27 and TRBJ2-1, with 14 bases matching TRBD2. The germline V gene encodes CDR1 MNHEY and CDR2 SMNVEV (reference sequence). This CDR3 region has 14 residues. V shed 3 bases and J 10 bases; nucleotides not matched to a gene: 2. The CDR3 protein is CASSFRLAGGEQFF. The CDR3 coding sequence is TGTGCCAGCAGTTTTAGACTAGCGGGGGGGGAGCAGTTCTTC.

This clone was seen a handful of times. CDR3 sequence (DNA): TGTGCCAGCAACGACAGGGGGGGCACTGAAGCTTTCTTT. Amino acid sequence: CASNDRGGTEAFF. The chain links TRBV28 to TRBJ1-1, with TRBD1 identical over 9 bases. The CDR3 runs to 13 residues. Per the germline V gene, CDR1 is MDHEN and CDR2 is SYDVKM. V was pared by 7 bases and J by 4 bases, with 4 bases of the junction left unmatched.

The genes are TRBV2 and TRBJ1-2; 7 bases are shared with TRBD1. This CDR3 is 12 amino acids long. V lost 10 bases to trimming and J lost 6 bases; unmatched junction nucleotides: 8. Germline-derived CDR1 and CDR2 are SNHLY and FYNNEI. The CDR3 sequence: CATLDRENGYTF. For the CDR3, the DNA is TGTGCCACCCTCGACAGGGAAAATGGCTACACCTTC.

This clone was observed once. V and J are TRBV5-6 and TRBJ1-2; TRBD1 matches at 8 bases. CDR1 is SGHDT, CDR2 YYEEEE, per germline. CDR3 length: 14 residues. The ends lost 4 bases at V and 4 bases at J; junction bases unmatched: 6. Here the CDR3 reads CASSEDRDGYGYTF. The CDR3 DNA follows: TGTGCCAGCAGCGAGGACAGGGACGGCTATGGCTACACCTTC.

The chain carries TRBV7-9 and TRBJ1-4, with 8 bases identical to TRBD1. This CDR3 region has 15 residues. Trimming removed 2 bases from V and 5 bases from J; junction bases left unmatched: 4. The germline CDR1 and CDR2 sequences are SEHNR and FQNEAQ (reference sequence). The CDR3, as DNA: TGTGCCAGCAGCTTACAACAGGGGGTCAATGAAAAACTGTTTTTT. Residues: CASSLQQGVNEKLFF.

CDR3 sequence reads: CASSLAAGEGGEQFF. The DNA for the CDR3 is TGTGCCAGCAGCTTAGCGGCGGGGGAGGGAGGTGAGCAGTTCTTC. J is TRBJ2-1 and V is TRBV7-9; TRBD2 matches 7 bases. The germline V gene encodes CDR1 SEHNR and CDR2 FQNEAQ (reference sequence). This CDR3 is built from 15 residues. Unmatched junction bases numbered 8, after V lost 0 bases and J lost 9 bases. The full variable domain, rest sourced from reference TRBV7-9 and TRBJ2-1, is DTGVSQNPRHKITKRGQNVTFRCDPISEHNRLYWYRQTLGQGPEFLTYFQNEAQLEKSRLLSDRFSAERPKGSFSTLEIQRTEQGDSAMYLCASSLAAGEGGEQFFGPGTRLTVL.

For the CDR3, the DNA is TGTGCCAGCAGCCCGACAAGCGAGACCCAGTACTTC. Translating gives CASSPTSETQYF. V is TRBV11-2 and J is TRBJ2-5, with D unclear. CDR3 length: 12 amino acids. With 5 bases removed from V and 5 bases from J, the gap between germline ends came to 9 bases. From germline, CDR1 is SGHAT and CDR2 FQNNGV.

This sequence joins TRBV5-1 and TRBJ1-2, with 8 nucleotides matching TRBD1. Germline V CDR1 and CDR2: SGHRS, YFSETQ. Trimming took 3 bases from V and 8 from J; bases not matched to a gene: 9. This CDR3 contains 14 residues. CDR3 protein: CASSSPGTGQGYTF. CDR3 sequence (DNA): TGCGCCAGCAGCTCCCCCGGGACAGGTCAAGGCTACACCTTC.

V and J are TRBV5-1 and TRBJ2-1, with D unresolved. CDR1 and CDR2 from the germline V gene are SGHRS and YFSETQ. Deletions cut 5 bases from V and 7 bases from J, with 16 bases between. The CDR3 sequence is 14 residues long. The CDR3 protein is CASRPDLTSNEQFF. The CDR3 DNA reads as TGCGCCAGCAGACCTGACTTAACGTCGAATGAGCAGTTCTTC.

This rearrangement joins TRBV4-1 to TRBJ1-6; 8 nucleotides line up with TRBD1. Germline assignment: CDR1 MGHRA and CDR2 YSYEKL. The CDR3 runs to 18 residues. J gave up 0 bases and V 4 bases, and 8 bases lay outside the gene matches. CDR3 residues: CASSLWTGRISYNSPLHF. The CDR3 DNA is TGCGCCAGCAGCCTATGGACAGGGCGAATCTCCTATAATTCACCCCTCCACTTT.

The CDR3 DNA follows: TGCGCCAGCAGCTTGGGCGGGACAGCTGAAAAACTGTTTTTT. It is translated as CASSLGGTAEKLFF. The gene calls are TRBV5-1 and TRBJ1-4, with 7 bases fitting TRBD1. The V gene's germline CDR1 is SGHRS and CDR2 YFSETQ. The J segment lost 7 bases and the V segment lost 0 bases, leaving 3 bases of the junction unmatched. The CDR3 runs to 14 residues.

The chain employs TRBV9 and TRBJ2-1, with 7 bases aligning to TRBD1. The CDR3 sequence is 15 residues long. Germline trimming cut 1 base from V and 2 bases from J; bases unmatched to any gene: 3. CDR1 is SGDLS and CDR2 is YYNGEE in the germline V gene. Written as DNA, the CDR3 is TGTGCCAGCAGCGTACGACAGGGACCCTACAATGAGCAGTTCTTC. Its translation is CASSVRQGPYNEQFF.

The chain combines TRBV28 with TRBJ2-1; D is perhaps TRBD2 (6 bases). Trimming took 3 bases from V and 2 from J, leaving 11 bases between them. Germline V gene sequence: CDR1 MDHEN, CDR2 SYDVKM. The CDR3 consists of 15 residues. The CDR3 DNA follows: TGTGCCAGCAGTTTCAGGAGGGGCCCCTACAATGAGCAGTTCTTC. Translating it yields CASSFRRGPYNEQFF.

The chain recombines TRBV5-6 with TRBJ2-5, with 10 bases fitting TRBD2. J was trimmed by 1 base and V by 4 bases; bases with no gene match: 10. The CDR3 sequence is 17 residues long. Per the germline V gene, CDR1 is SGHDT and CDR2 is YYEEEE. The CDR3 spells CASSQTGSGGTQETQYF. The CDR3 nucleotides read TGTGCCAGCAGCCAGACCGGTAGCGGGGGGACCCAAGAGACCCAGTACTTC.

The genes are TRBV2 and TRBJ1-2, with TRBD1 matching over 9 bases. CDR1 is SNHLY and CDR2 is FYNNEI in the germline V gene. This CDR3 comprises 15 residues. J lost 7 bases, V lost 4 bases, and 10 bases had no gene match. CDR3: CASSAFGTGFFGYTF. As DNA, the CDR3 is TGTGCCAGCAGTGCGTTCGGGACAGGGTTTTTTGGCTACACCTTC.

This sequence joins TRBV7-9 and TRBJ1-1; 12 nucleotides match TRBD1. Trimming removed 6 bases from V and 5 bases from J; junction bases left unmatched: 10. The germline CDR1 and CDR2 sequences are SEHNR and FQNEAQ (reference sequence). The CDR3 length is 16 residues. The CDR3 nucleotides read TGTGCCAGCAGGGGACAGGGGGCTAATTCGAAGACTGAAGCTTTCTTT. Its translation is CASRGQGANSKTEAFF.

V and J are TRBV27 and TRBJ1-6; perhaps TRBD1 as D (6 bases). The CDR3 sequence is 12 residues long. CDR1 is MNHEY and CDR2 is SMNVEV in the germline V gene (reference sequence). V was shortened by 3 bases and J by 14 bases, with 11 bases between the two germline ends. CDR3 in amino acids: CASSFIGDTLHF. The DNA of the CDR3 is TGTGCCAGCAGTTTTATCGGGGACACCCTCCACTTT.

V gene TRBV9 combines with J gene TRBJ2-7, with 8 nucleotides matching TRBD1. J lost 2 bases, V lost 4 bases, and 5 bases had no gene match. The CDR3 is made up of 14 amino acids. The germline V gene has CDR1 SGDLS and CDR2 YYNGEE. DNA for the CDR3: TGTGCCAGCAGCTCACGACAGGGGCCCTACGAGCAGTACTTC. Translated: CASSSRQGPYEQYF. Full variable domain (missing parts from reference TRBV9 and TRBJ2-7): DSGVTQTPKHLITATGQRVTLRCSPRSGDLSVYWYQQSLDQGLQFLIQYYNGEERAKGNILERFSAQQFPDLHSELNLSSLELGDSALYFCASSSRQGPYEQYFGPGTRLTVT.

The J gene is TRBJ2-7, the V gene TRBV19, with D possibly being TRBD2 (6 bases). The CDR3 length is 14 residues. The V gene lost 8 bases and the J gene lost 2 bases, with 16 bases spanning the gap. Per the germline V gene, CDR1 is LNHDA and CDR2 is SQIVND (reference sequence). The CDR3 DNA follows: TGTGCCAGTCGCTGGCGGGGAGGAGCCTACGAGCAGTACTTC. This encodes CASRWRGGAYEQYF.

This chain joins TRBV7-9 and TRBJ2-2, with 9 positions matching TRBD2. J gave up 6 bases and V 8 bases, and 16 bases lay outside the gene matches. The germline V gene encodes CDR1 SEHNR and CDR2 FQNEAQ (reference sequence). The length of the CDR3 is 17 residues. The CDR3 spells CASPRMAGGASPGELFF. The DNA of the CDR3 is TGTGCCAGCCCCCGGATGGCGGGGGGGGCATCACCCGGGGAGCTGTTTTTT.

This clone occurred a few times. This chain joins TRBV4-2 and TRBJ2-7, with 9 nucleotides matching TRBD2. The CDR3 contains 17 residues. After removal of 0 bases from V and 0 bases from J, the junction contained 6 bases not matched to a gene. Germline CDR1 and CDR2: LGHNA and YNFKEQ. The CDR3 region is CASSQELAGDSSYEQYF. CDR3 DNA sequence: TGTGCCAGCAGCCAAGAATTAGCGGGGGATAGCTCCTACGAGCAGTACTTC.

This clone has a single count. The rearrangement uses TRBV19 and TRBJ1-5; the match to TRBD1 covers 7 bases. The junction had 5 bases not matched to a gene; V was cut back by 5 bases and J by 1 base. Looked up from germline, CDR1 is LNHDA and CDR2 is SQIVND (reference sequence). This CDR3 contains 15 residues. CDR3 loop: CASSRQGGSNQPQHF. The CDR3 bases are TGTGCCAGTAGTCGACAGGGCGGCAGCAATCAGCCCCAGCATTTT.

This rearrangement joins TRBV5-1 to TRBJ2-5; 8 nucleotides match TRBD2. The germline CDR1 and CDR2 sequences are SGHRS and YFSETQ. V trimming: 2 bases; J trimming: 4 bases; junction bases outside the gene matches: 1. The CDR3 covers 13 residues. The CDR3 sequence is CASSFLAGETQYF. CDR3 sequence (DNA): TGCGCCAGCAGCTTTCTAGCGGGAGAGACCCAGTACTTC.